This entry describes one T cell receptor (beta chain). The data derive from a study of blood T cell repertoires in COVID-19. The J segment lost 6 bases and the V segment lost 11 bases, leaving 9 bases of the junction unmatched. The CDR3 is 13 amino acids. Produced via immunoSEQ multiplex PCR; TCRdb's table is partial and in-frame only. The sample lists over 250,000 clones, approximately 83% occurring once. The chain carries TRBV12-3 or TRBV12-4 and TRBJ2-2; 7 bases match TRBD2. The sequenced sample was peripheral blood. This TCR was sampled from a woman between 65 and 79 years old with acute or convalescent COVID-19. The CDR3 reads CAFGTTVAGELFF. Here the CDR3 DNA reads TGTGCCTTCGGGACTACGGTGGCCGGGGAGCTGTTTTTT.